The 10 T cell receptor beta chains below were found in one sample sequenced in a study of blood T cell repertoires in COVID-19. Generated by immunoSEQ multiplex PCR, the TCRdb table keeps only in-frame clones and is missing some. The table lists about 310,000 clones, roughly 89% of them singletons, with about 1% in the top ten. The specimen was peripheral blood. These receptor sequences come from a woman aged 40 to 50 with COVID-19, enrolled during active disease.

J is TRBJ1-6 and V is TRBV6-5; D remains ambiguous. Germline CDR1 is MNHEY and CDR2 is SVGAGI. V gave up 5 bases and J gave up 10 bases, with 18 bases separating them. The CDR3 contains 15 residues. CDR3 DNA sequence: TGTGCCAGCAGTCGGGCCCGGGAAGTGCGGTCACCCCTCCACTTT. Translation: CASSRAREVRSPLHF.

This clone has only a few counts. The chain is built from TRBV19 and TRBJ1-5, with 9 bases lining up with TRBD1. V lost 4 bases to trimming and J lost 11 bases; unmatched junction nucleotides: 6. The CDR3 has 13 residues. Germline V gene sequence: CDR1 LNHDA, CDR2 SQIVND (reference sequence). In DNA, the CDR3 is TGTGCCAGTAGTACCGGACAGGGGATCGCCCAGCATTTT. Amino acid sequence: CASSTGQGIAQHF.

This clone is a singleton in its sample. This chain links TRBV7-6 with TRBJ2-3, with 12 nucleotides matching TRBD2. J was trimmed by 4 bases and V by 3 bases; bases with no gene match: 2. This CDR3 has 15 amino acids. CDR1 SGHVS and CDR2 FNYEAQ come from the germline V gene. CDR3 amino acids: CASSLTSGSPDTQYF. For the CDR3, the DNA is TGTGCCAGCAGCTTGACTAGCGGGAGCCCAGATACGCAGTATTTT.

J is TRBJ2-2 and V is TRBV30; D possibly corresponds to TRBD1 (5 bases). The CDR3 covers 14 residues. Trimming pared 3 bases from V and 7 bases from J, leaving 15 bases between. Germline V CDR1 and CDR2: GTSNPN, SVGIG (reference sequence). The CDR3 coding sequence is TGTGCCTGGAGGGGGCTGTCGGGCTACGGGGAGCTGTTTTTT. It specifies CAWRGLSGYGELFF. Full variable domain (remainder filled in from reference TRBV30 and TRBJ2-2): SQTIHQWPATLVQPVGSPLSLECTVEGTSNPNLYWYRQAAGRGLQLLFYSVGIGQISSEVPQNLSASRPQDRQFILSSKKLLLSDSGFYLCAWRGLSGYGELFFGEGSRLTVL.

This chain uses TRBV6-5 with TRBJ1-1, with D unresolved. The CDR3 consists of 11 residues. CDR1 MNHEY and CDR2 SVGAGI come from the germline V gene. V was clipped by 7 bases and J by 1 base, with 4 bases between them. This chain's CDR3 is CASKQNTEAFF. CDR3 nucleotide sequence: TGTGCCAGCAAACAGAACACTGAAGCTTTCTTT.

The CDR3 nucleotides are TGTGCCAGCAGTTTATTCGGGGGGGGGCACACAGATACGCAGTATTTT. This codes for CASSLFGGGHTDTQYF. The chain joins TRBV27 to TRBJ2-3, with 8 bases identical to TRBD2. V trimming: 1 base; J trimming: 2 bases; junction bases outside the gene matches: 5. The V gene's germline CDR1 is MNHEY and CDR2 SMNVEV (reference sequence). The CDR3 totals 16 residues.

The chain joins TRBV27 to TRBJ1-5, with D tentatively TRBD1 (5 bases). CDR1 is MNHEY, CDR2 SMNVEV, per germline (reference sequence). The CDR3 is 13 amino acids. V lost 3 bases and J 5 bases, leaving 8 bases between the germline ends. For the CDR3, the DNA is TGTGCCAGCAGTTTGACGGGGGATCAGCCCCAGCATTTT. This translates into CASSLTGDQPQHF.

This clone has only one observation. The CDR3 DNA is TGTGCCAGCAGCTTAAGGAGAGGGGTACGGGGGACTGAAGCTTTCTTT. Its translation: CASSLRRGVRGTEAFF. V and J are TRBV7-2 and TRBJ1-1; D possibly corresponds to TRBD1 (5 bases). CDR1 SGHTA and CDR2 FQGNSA come from the germline V gene. This CDR3 has 16 residues. Trimming shortened V by 2 bases and J by 5 bases, and 18 bases separated the two germline ends.

Concerning this clone: The identical CDR3 is also encoded by other nucleotide sequences in the sample. The chain joins TRBV28 to TRBJ2-1; 10 nucleotides align to TRBD1. This CDR3 region has 15 residues. Germline V CDR1 and CDR2: MDHEN, SYDVKM. J gave up 7 bases and V 10 bases, and 13 bases lay outside the gene matches. The CDR3 reads CATRATGQGKNEQFF. The CDR3 DNA sequence: TGTGCCACGCGAGCTACGGGACAGGGGAAAAATGAGCAGTTCTTC.

The J gene is TRBJ1-1, the V gene TRBV6-2 or TRBV6-3; D is unresolved. Looked up from germline, CDR1 is MNHEY and CDR2 is SVGEGT. There are 13 residues in the CDR3. The ends were cut back, 2 bases at V and 6 bases at J, with 10 bases in the middle. Here the CDR3 DNA reads TGTGCCAGCAGTTACATTGTCCAGGCTGAAGCTTTCTTT. Translating gives CASSYIVQAEAFF.